The T cell receptor (beta chain) described here comes from a study of blood T cell repertoires in COVID-19. Whole-study context: COVID-19 samples collected from the United States, Italy and Spain covered acute and convalescent phases.

The CDR3 consists of 18 residues. Germline assignment: CDR1 MNHEY and CDR2 SMNVEV (reference sequence). Trimming at V came to 3 bases and at J to 0 bases, leaving 11 bases not matched to a gene. Using immunoSEQ multiplex PCR, the repertoire was profiled, and TCRdb retains in-frame clones only, with some absent. The sample shows 300,000 to 350,000 clones, about 87% of them seen only once. This clonotype was sampled from a man aged 25 to 40 with COVID-19, enrolled during active disease. Sequenced sample: peripheral blood. The chain employs TRBV27 and TRBJ2-7; 10 bases align to TRBD2. CDR3 loop: CASSLGRGAGGSSYEQYF. The CDR3 DNA reads as TGTGCCAGCAGTTTGGGAAGGGGAGCGGGGGGGAGCTCCTACGAGCAGTACTTC.